This T cell receptor beta chain was captured in a study of regulatory T cells in long-lasting Graves disease. As for time point: newly diagnosed GD, antithyroid drugs for less than 3 months. TCR sequences were obtained from RNA taken from PBMCs. Germline V gene lookup returns CDR1 LNHDA and CDR2 SQIVND (reference sequence). This CDR3 has 16 residues. V was trimmed by 6 bases and J by 3 bases, leaving 17 bases between them. This clonotype occurred once. A much larger clone lies a single base off, so this may be a read error. Researchers made TCR beta libraries by using iRepertoire HTBI primers and running Arm-PCR on CDR3 regions. TCRdb ran MiXCR on the multiplex PCR reads and lists one entry per CDR3 protein. Seen here are roughly 500,000 distinct CDR3 sequences, less than 15% observed once, and the top ten hold under 20%. The same data also went into a second study, on T cells in Graves' hyperthyroidism and ophthalmopathy.

The source was peripheral blood mononuclear cells (PBMCs), collected at new diagnosis, from a patient treated with antithyroid drugs. The chain recombines TRBV19 with TRBJ2-2, with D perhaps matching TRBD1 or TRBD2 (5 bases each). This sequence was found in a woman aged 45-65 years with Graves disease. In DNA form, the CDR3 reads TGTGCCAGTAGAAAGAGTGGGGGATTGGACACCGGGGAGCTGTTTTTT. It yields the protein CASRKSGGLDTGELFF. Using reference TRBV19 and TRBJ2-2 for the parts outside the CDR3, the full variable domain is DGGITQSPKYLFRKEGQNVTLSCEQNLNHDAMYWYRQDPGQGLRLIYYSQIVNDFQKGDIAEGYSVSREKKESFPLTVTSAQKNPTAFYLCASRKSGGLDTGELFFGEGSRLTVL.